This T cell receptor (beta chain) was profiled in a study of blood T cell repertoires in COVID-19. Looking at the study overall: There were acute and convalescent COVID-19 samples, and they came from the United States, Italy and Spain. The analysed material was cDNA or gDNA that came from T cells, B-cell-depleted T cells, or PBMCs.

Per germline, CDR1 SGHVS and CDR2 FQNEAQ. V dropped 5 bases and J dropped 8 bases, with 13 bases sitting between them. The CDR3 spans 13 residues. The authors' processing: For nucleated cells, counts were estimated from reference gene primer amplification. The table came from immunoSEQ multiplex PCR; TCRdb's copy has only in-frame clones and leaves some out. That table furnishes V, J and clone size, whereas the DNA furnished D and trimming. The sample consists of 37,000 or so clones, 81% of them appearing once. The chain combines TRBV7-8 with TRBJ2-1; D remains unclear. The clonotype was recovered from a man at least 80 years old with active or convalescent COVID-19. Sample: peripheral blood. CDR3 in amino acids: CASSRARSDEQFF. CDR3 sequence (DNA): TGTGCCAGCAGCCGAGCTCGGAGTGATGAGCAGTTCTTC.